Sequencing of this T cell receptor beta chain was carried out in a study of CD8+ T cells in alopecia areata listed by TCRdb under 2018. Concerning the study at large: Treated patients were enrolled in an open-label pilot trial of oral tofacitinib, 5 to 10 mg twice daily, for moderate-to-severe alopecia areata. Patients received tofacitinib for 6 to 18 months and were then followed off drug for 6 months to check for delayed response and recurrence. Disease severity in treated patients was measured with the SALT score, which quantifies the percentage of affected scalp surface area. To study T cell clonal expansion in alopecia areata, the researchers applied high-throughput TCRbeta sequencing to both the C3H/HeJ mouse model and human patients. Scalp tissue and sorted CD4+ and CD8+ peripheral blood T cells from patchy and totalis/universalis alopecia areata patients and from healthy controls were covered by human TCRbeta sequencing. Biopsies were taken from tofacitinib-treated patients at baseline and again at 4 and 24 weeks into treatment, and several of those patients also had a later scalp biopsy. Scalp clonality was compared among normal scalp (n=4), patchy alopecia areata scalp (n=8), and alopecia totalis/universalis scalp (n=8). The RNA source kit depended on sample type: the PAXgene miRNA kit for fixed scalp, the miRNeasy kit for PBMCs, and the RNeasy kit for mouse skin. immunoSEQ multiplex PCR using 35 Vbeta forward primers and 13 Jbeta reverse primers was used to amplify TCRbeta CDR3 regions.

Points the paper makes about the study in general: With tofacitinib, both scalp clonality and the number of expanded CD8+ clones among the top 100 scalp clones went down significantly. Compared with normal scalp, lesional scalp, particularly in alopecia totalis/universalis, had higher clonality and more expanded CD8+ clones, which suggests antigenic drive. Compared with mice, TCR sequences shared between patients were less clear, possibly partly because of HLA diversity across the patient population. Because the treated cohort was small and included a single nonresponder, larger studies are needed to assess links between baseline CD8+ expansion and response. During tofacitinib treatment, many expanded lesional clones remained in scalp and blood, and this persistence may partly explain relapse after treatment is stopped. Unlike mouse skin, where gammadelta T cells dominate, normal human skin contains resident alphabeta T cells that get sequenced too, which complicates analysis of the scalp TCR repertoire.

The intended sense of this specimen's time point label: less than 25 weeks on oral tofacitinib. The sample's treatment or condition label, decoded: oral pan-JAK inhibitor, 5-10 mg twice daily. From alopecia areata patients, peripheral blood was collected along with lesional scalp punch biopsies. PBMCs were separated by density centrifugation and stained for CD3, CD4 and CD8, after which CD4+ and CD8+ T cells were sorted on a FACSAria. In the case of this clone: The specificity of this receptor is unknown. No much larger clone exists at a distance of one base, and base qualities are not known.

The method behind the library was the immunoSEQ multiplex PCR assay. RNA was extracted from all samples and reverse transcribed into cDNA as template for TCR sequencing. SuperScript III was used to make first-strand cDNA, primed with a 2:1 mix of oligo-dT and random hexamers. A synthetic immune receptor repertoire was used to gauge amplification bias, and whatever bias remained was removed computationally. As for how the authors treated the data: Raw reads were preprocessed to remove errors, and CDR3 was defined by IMGT conventions from the conserved cysteine to phenylalanine. Clonality was computed as 1 minus the Shannon entropy, with the entropy normalized by log2 of the number of productive unique TCRs. Whether scalp clones were CD4 or CD8 was inferred by matching scalp TCRbeta sequences against CD4 and CD8 repertoires sorted from blood. Here the immuneACCESS table is served through TCRdb, limited to in-frame sequences with V and J called. Missing clones are a known gap in these copies; in checked studies unresolved V genes cover under half, and the rest lacks a known reason. The V and J calls and the clone size are those of that table, but D and trimming were determined from the DNA. The sample table lists approximately 300,000 clones, 58% of them with a count of one. The ten largest clones represent over 1.5% of the sample.

The CDR3 sequence holds 15 residues, the cysteine and phenylalanine included. The sequence is cut down to CDR3 DNA, 45 bases in frame from base 1. The junction shows trimming of 4 bases on V and 6 bases on J, and the gene matches do not reach 5 bases of it. The germline V gene gives CDR1 as MGHRA and CDR2 as YSYEKL. The origin of this receptor is a human donor with alopecia areata. The sample consisted of CD4+ T cells sorted from blood, taken at week 24, from a patient treated with tofacitinib. Rearrangement joined TRBV4-1 to TRBJ2-2; 10 of the junction bases match TRBD2. The DNA is as follows: TGCGCCAGCAGCCTCAGCGGGGGGGAATCCGGGGAGCTGTTTTTT. Its coded protein is CASSLSGGESGELFF.